One sample yielded the 26 T cell receptor beta chains listed below, sequenced in a study of shared clonotypes between healthy human individuals. The repertoire was sequenced with immunoSEQ multiplex PCR; TCRdb's copy has only in-frame clones and lacks some. The repertoire includes 2 million to 3 million clones, roughly nine tenths of them detected once, and around 0.14% sits in the top ten. Sequenced input: naive CD4+ T cells sorted from blood. Specified subset: CD45RA+ positively selected. The receptors here all came from a man younger than 35 in good health.

This chain uses TRBV13 with TRBJ2-3; TRBD2 matches 7 bases. This CDR3 is built from 18 residues. Per the germline V gene, CDR1 is PRHDT and CDR2 is FYEKMQ (reference sequence). V shed 2 bases and J 9 bases; nucleotides not matched to a gene: 20. This CDR3 is CASSLRPSVGPEGGTQYF. CDR3 nucleotides: TGTGCCAGCAGCTTACGACCCTCGGTGGGGCCTGAGGGAGGGACGCAGTATTTT.

The chain has TRBV28 and TRBJ1-2; 8 bases line up with TRBD1. Germline trimming cut 6 bases from V and 4 bases from J; bases unmatched to any gene: 7. In germline, CDR1 is MDHEN, CDR2 SYDVKM. The CDR3 length is 14 residues. This CDR3 is CASRLADRVYGYTF. The CDR3 region has the DNA TGTGCCAGCAGACTGGCGGACAGGGTCTATGGCTACACCTTC.

This chain uses TRBV10-3 with TRBJ2-5; 10 nucleotides agree with TRBD2. The CDR3 sequence is 15 residues long. J was trimmed by 4 bases and V by 4 bases; bases with no gene match: 6. The germline gives CDR1 ENHRY, CDR2 SYGVKD. CDR3: CAISVGSGGRETQYF. CDR3 coding DNA: TGTGCCATCAGTGTTGGTAGCGGGGGGCGAGAGACCCAGTACTTC.

This chain connects TRBV5-1 to TRBJ1-2, with 7 bases that match TRBD1. Trimming took 5 bases from V and 6 from J; bases not matched to a gene: 10. The CDR3 has 14 residues. The germline V gene has CDR1 SGHRS and CDR2 YFSETQ. CDR3 DNA sequence: TGCGCCAGCAGTCGGACAGGCCAACCGGATGGCTACACCTTC. Residues: CASSRTGQPDGYTF.

This sequence joins TRBV7-2 and TRBJ2-5, with 7 positions matching TRBD1. The CDR3 sequence is 14 residues long. V lost 5 bases to trimming and J lost 5 bases; unmatched junction nucleotides: 8. CDR1 and CDR2 (germline): SGHTA, FQGNSA. The DNA of the CDR3 is TGTGCCAGCAGCCTACAGGGGCACAGGGAGACCCAGTACTTC. This gives the protein CASSLQGHRETQYF.

The rearrangement joins TRBV7-9 to TRBJ2-7; D is unresolved. V gave up 1 base and J gave up 0 bases, with 7 bases separating them. Per the germline V gene, CDR1 is SEHNR and CDR2 is FQNEAQ (reference sequence). This CDR3 has 14 amino acids. CDR3 bases: TGTGCCAGCAGCTTAGAACAGAGCTCCTACGAGCAGTACTTC. It is translated as CASSLEQSSYEQYF.

As for this clone: Possible read error: a much larger clone is one base away. CDR3: CASSRDSYEQYF. CDR3 coding DNA: TGCGCCAGCAGCCGGGACAGTTACGAGCAGTACTTC. This rearrangement joins TRBV4-3 to TRBJ2-7; TRBD1 matches 7 bases. The CDR3 is made up of 12 amino acids. CDR1 LGHNA and CDR2 YSLEER come from the germline V gene. Germline trimming cut 4 bases from V and 4 bases from J; bases unmatched to any gene: 1.

This chain uses TRBV9 with TRBJ2-1, with a tentative D call TRBD1 (6 bases). Trimming stripped 4 bases from V and 5 bases from J, with 22 bases between. CDR1 and CDR2 from the germline V gene are SGDLS and YYNGEE. The CDR3 is 17 amino acids. CDR3 nucleotide sequence: TGTGCCAGCAGCCCACAAGGGGGTAGCGCTTTCAACAATGAGCAGTTCTTC. Protein: CASSPQGGSAFNNEQFF. Complete variable domain (other parts from reference TRBV9 and TRBJ2-1): DSGVTQTPKHLITATGQRVTLRCSPRSGDLSVYWYQQSLDQGLQFLIQYYNGEERAKGNILERFSAQQFPDLHSELNLSSLELGDSALYFCASSPQGGSAFNNEQFFGPGTRLTVL.

The genes are TRBV5-8 and TRBJ1-5, with D perhaps matching TRBD1 (6 bases). V gave up 4 bases and J gave up 5 bases, with 13 bases separating them. Germline V gene sequence: CDR1 SGHTS, CDR2 YDEGEE. This CDR3 region has 14 residues. The CDR3 DNA follows: TGTGCCAGCAGCACATACAGGGTTGATCAGCCCCAGCATTTT. Protein product: CASSTYRVDQPQHF.

The rearrangement uses TRBV10-2 and TRBJ2-5; TRBD1 agrees at 7 bases. The germline V gene has CDR1 WSHSY and CDR2 SAAADI. This CDR3 region has 14 residues. Trimming took 3 bases from V and 4 from J; bases not matched to a gene: 5. The CDR3 loop reads CASSEGGGTETQYF. CDR3 nucleotide sequence: TGCGCCAGCAGTGAAGGGGGCGGTACAGAGACCCAGTACTTC.

The chain recombines TRBV5-5 with TRBJ1-6, with unresolved D. The CDR3 covers 16 residues. The V gene's germline CDR1 is SGHKS and CDR2 YYEKEE (reference sequence). Trimming removed 0 bases at V and 9 bases at J, with 16 bases between. For the CDR3, the DNA is TGTGCCAGCAGCTTGGTACGGACGGCCTTCGGTTCACCCCTCCACTTT. Translation gives CASSLVRTAFGSPLHF. Based on the CDR3 plus reference TRBV5-5 and TRBJ1-6, the full variable domain is DAGVTQSPTHLIKTRGQQVTLRCSPISGHKSVSWYQQVLGQGPQFIFQYYEKEERGRGNFPDRFSARQFPNYSSELNVNALLLGDSALYLCASSLVRTAFGSPLHFGNGTRLTVT.

The gene calls are TRBV5-1 and TRBJ2-5; D could derive from TRBD1 or TRBD2 (5 bases each). This CDR3 has 14 amino acids. Germline V gene lookup returns CDR1 SGHRS and CDR2 YFSETQ. Trimming pared 8 bases from V and 1 base from J, leaving 15 bases between. The CDR3 region is CASSPGTLQETQYF. CDR3 bases: TGCGCCAGTTCGCCCGGGACCCTCCAAGAGACCCAGTACTTC.

The J gene is TRBJ2-7, the V gene TRBV19; TRBD1 matches at 10 bases. In germline, CDR1 is LNHDA, CDR2 SQIVND (reference sequence). J lost 1 base, V lost 6 bases, and 3 bases had no gene match. The CDR3 spans 14 residues. CDR3: CASRDRGPSYEQYF. CDR3 bases: TGTGCCAGTAGAGACAGGGGGCCTTCCTACGAGCAGTACTTC.

The genes are TRBV18 and TRBJ2-7; TRBD2 matches 15 bases. Trimming cost V 3 bases and J 5 bases; bases outside gene matches: 11. Germline V gene sequence: CDR1 KGHSH, CDR2 LQKENI. This CDR3 is 18 amino acids long. CDR3 region: CASSPLPGLAGGIDEQYF. DNA of the CDR3: TGTGCCAGCTCACCGTTACCGGGACTAGCGGGGGGAATCGACGAGCAGTACTTC.

The V and J genes are TRBV6-6 and TRBJ2-1; perhaps TRBD1 as D (5 bases). CDR1 and CDR2 from the germline V gene are MNHNY and SVGAGI (reference sequence). V was clipped by 7 bases and J by 9 bases, with 16 bases between them. The CDR3 is 13 amino acids. CDR3 sequence (DNA): TGTGCCAGCAACTCTGGCACTGGGGCTGAGCAGTTCTTC. It translates to CASNSGTGAEQFF.

The sample holds a few counts of this clone. The chain links TRBV19 to TRBJ1-6, with D perhaps TRBD1 (5 bases). Germline CDR1 and CDR2: LNHDA and SQIVND (reference sequence). The ends were cut back, 6 bases at V and 10 bases at J, with 25 bases in the middle. This CDR3 has 17 residues. In nucleotides, the CDR3 is TGTGCCAGTAGGGAAACGGGGACCTCGGGTCTACGGTCACCCCTCCACTTT. It encodes CASRETGTSGLRSPLHF.

The chain recombines TRBV11-2 with TRBJ2-7; TRBD2 matches at 13 bases. Germline assignment: CDR1 SGHAT and CDR2 FQNNGV. CDR3 size: 15 residues. J was trimmed by 2 bases and V by 5 bases; bases with no gene match: 3. The DNA of the CDR3 is TGTGCCAGCAGCCAAGGACTAGCGGGAGCCTACGAGCAGTACTTC. Translation: CASSQGLAGAYEQYF.

This sequence joins TRBV27 and TRBJ1-6; D ambiguous. The V end was cut by 1 base, the J end by 9 bases, with 25 bases between. The germline V gene has CDR1 MNHEY and CDR2 SMNVEV (reference sequence). The CDR3 is 19 amino acids. The CDR3 DNA reads as TGTGCCAGCAGTTTATGGCCGCCAAACACAAGGGTCCCTAGTTCACCCCTCCACTTT. Its protein product is CASSLWPPNTRVPSSPLHF.

This clone came up once. Additional DNA sequences in this sample encode the identical CDR3. V is TRBV7-3 and J is TRBJ2-5; TRBD2 agrees at 9 bases. CDR3 length: 14 residues. From germline, CDR1 is SGHTA and CDR2 FQGTGA. The V segment lost 1 base and the J segment 5 bases; nucleotides outside the gene matches: 2. As DNA, the CDR3 is TGTGCCAGCAGCTTAAGCGGGGGGGCTGAGACCCAGTACTTC. It codes for CASSLSGGAETQYF.

The rearrangement uses TRBV9 and TRBJ2-1; 8 bases are shared with TRBD2. Trimming took 2 bases from V and 7 from J; bases not matched to a gene: 11. Germline CDR1 SGDLS, CDR2 YYNGEE. The CDR3 contains 16 residues. CDR3: CASSVQDGRARNEQFF. Written as DNA, the CDR3 is TGTGCCAGCAGCGTCCAGGACGGGAGGGCCCGGAATGAGCAGTTCTTC.

The chain couples TRBV18 to TRBJ1-1; 7 bases fit TRBD1. The CDR3 runs 17 residues. J lost 4 bases, V lost 3 bases, and 14 bases had no gene match. Germline values: CDR1 KGHSH, CDR2 LQKENI. CDR3 amino acids: CASSPQLSTGLGTEAFF. The CDR3 DNA follows: TGTGCCAGCTCACCCCAACTGTCGACAGGGCTGGGCACTGAAGCTTTCTTT.

This chain uses TRBV5-4 with TRBJ1-4, with 9 bases matching TRBD1. Germline V lookup: CDR1 SGHNT, CDR2 YYREEE (reference sequence). With 0 bases clipped from V and 0 bases from J, the junction kept 3 bases outside the gene matches. The CDR3 totals 17 residues. CDR3 sequence: CASSLGQGDPTNEKLFF. DNA for the CDR3: TGTGCCAGCAGCTTGGGACAGGGGGACCCAACTAATGAAAAACTGTTTTTT. Based on the CDR3 plus reference TRBV5-4 and TRBJ1-4, the full variable domain is ETGVTQSPTHLIKTRGQQVTLRCSSQSGHNTVSWYQQALGQGPQFIFQYYREEENGRGNFPPRFSGLQFPNYSSELNVNALELDDSALYLCASSLGQGDPTNEKLFFGSGTQLSVL.

This clone appeared once. The V call is TRBV7-9, the J call TRBJ2-5, with D tentatively TRBD2 (6 bases). Germline CDR1 reads SEHNR; CDR2 reads FQNEAQ (reference sequence). Between the trimmed V and J ends, which lost 4 bases and 3 bases, there was a span of 12 bases. CDR3 length: 14 residues. The CDR3 DNA is TGTGCCAGCAGCTCCGGGGGATCCGAAGAGACCCAGTACTTC. This sequence encodes CASSSGGSEETQYF. Based on the CDR3 plus reference TRBV7-9 and TRBJ2-5, the full variable domain is DTGVSQNPRHKITKRGQNVTFRCDPISEHNRLYWYRQTLGQGPEFLTYFQNEAQLEKSRLLSDRFSAERPKGSFSTLEIQRTEQGDSAMYLCASSSGGSEETQYFGPGTRLLVL.

The chain employs TRBV12-1 and TRBJ1-4; the table's D call, TRBD1, has no DNA check behind it. TRBV12-1 is described as a pseudogene. This CDR3 is 18 amino acids long. The CDR3 sequence: CASSFDRTGGCLGEKLFF. For the CDR3, the DNA is TGTGCCAGCAGCTTTGATCGGACAGGGGGGTGTCTAGGTGAAAAACTGTTTTTT.

V gene TRBV19 combines with J gene TRBJ2-7; D is ambiguous. Germline V gene data show CDR1 as LNHDA and CDR2 as SQIVND (reference sequence). The CDR3 sequence is 18 residues long. The ends were cut back, 4 bases at V and 0 bases at J, with 22 bases in the middle. In nucleotides, the CDR3 is TGTGCCAGTAGTACCGCCTCTCGTGTCCACGGCGCCTCCTACGAGCAGTACTTC. Encoded protein: CASSTASRVHGASYEQYF.

The CDR3 here is CASSDPSGSSSYEQYF. The CDR3 DNA follows: TGTGCCAGCAGTGACCCTAGCGGTTCGAGCTCCTACGAGCAGTACTTC. The V and J genes are TRBV6-1 and TRBJ2-7, with 7 positions matching TRBD2. Germline CDR1 reads MNHNS; CDR2 reads SASEGT. This CDR3 has 16 amino acids. V gave up 3 bases and J gave up 0 bases; unmatched junction bases: 8.